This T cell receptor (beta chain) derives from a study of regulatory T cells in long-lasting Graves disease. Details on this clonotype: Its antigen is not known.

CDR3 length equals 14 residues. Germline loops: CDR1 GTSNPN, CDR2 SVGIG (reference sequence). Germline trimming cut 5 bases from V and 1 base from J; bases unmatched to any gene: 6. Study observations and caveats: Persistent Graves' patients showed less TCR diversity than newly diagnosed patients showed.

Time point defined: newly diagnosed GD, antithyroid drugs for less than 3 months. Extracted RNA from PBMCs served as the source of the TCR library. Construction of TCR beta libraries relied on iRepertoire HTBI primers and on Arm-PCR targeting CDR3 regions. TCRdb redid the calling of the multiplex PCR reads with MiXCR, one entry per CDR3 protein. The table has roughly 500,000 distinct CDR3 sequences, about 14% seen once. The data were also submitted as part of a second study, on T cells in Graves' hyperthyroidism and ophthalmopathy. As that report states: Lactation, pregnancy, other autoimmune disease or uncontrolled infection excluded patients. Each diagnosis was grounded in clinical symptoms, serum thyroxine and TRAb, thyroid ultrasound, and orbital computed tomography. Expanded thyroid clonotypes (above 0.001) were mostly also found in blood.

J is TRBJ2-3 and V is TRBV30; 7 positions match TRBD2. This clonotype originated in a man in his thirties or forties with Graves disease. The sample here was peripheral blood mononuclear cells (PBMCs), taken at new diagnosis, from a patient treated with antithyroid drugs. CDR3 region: CAWSTSAGTDTQYF. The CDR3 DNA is TGTGCCTGGTCTACTAGCGCGGGCACAGATACGCAGTATTTT.